This entry lists 4 T cell receptor beta chains sequenced from one sample in a study of blood T cell repertoires in COVID-19. Clones were read by immunoSEQ multiplex PCR, and TCRdb kept only the in-frame ones, dropping some. The profile shows some 370,000 clones, around 89% of them singletons. What was sequenced was peripheral blood. These receptors were taken from a man aged 18 to 35 with active or convalescent COVID-19.

V and J are TRBV7-9 and TRBJ2-7, with TRBD2 identical over 7 bases. Germline values: CDR1 SEHNR, CDR2 FQNEAQ (reference sequence). V was pared by 1 base and J by 0 bases, with 3 bases of the junction left unmatched. This CDR3 is built from 15 residues. The CDR3 reads CASSLVRGSSYEQYF. CDR3 sequence (DNA): TGTGCCAGCAGCTTAGTGCGGGGGAGCTCCTACGAGCAGTACTTC.

This clone showed up just a few times. The V call is TRBV6-2 or TRBV6-3, the J call TRBJ1-2; D not resolved. Germline V gene sequence: CDR1 MNHEY, CDR2 SVGEGT. The CDR3 consists of 13 residues. The V and J ends lost 4 bases and 2 bases respectively, with 8 bases between them. CDR3 region: CASSFSINYGYTF. The CDR3 coding sequence is TGTGCCAGCAGTTTCTCTATAAACTATGGCTACACCTTC.

This chain uses TRBV18 with TRBJ2-5; 7 bases match TRBD1. The V segment lost 6 bases and the J segment 4 bases; nucleotides outside the gene matches: 8. Per the germline V gene, CDR1 is KGHSH and CDR2 is LQKENI. This CDR3 contains 14 residues. CDR3 protein: CASSYKGGPETQYF. The CDR3 DNA reads as TGTGCCAGCTCGTACAAAGGGGGCCCAGAGACCCAGTACTTC.

V is TRBV28 and J is TRBJ2-7; weak D call: TRBD2 (5 bases). V was trimmed by 10 bases and J by 0 bases, leaving 19 bases between them. CDR1 and CDR2 (germline): MDHEN, SYDVKM. The CDR3 is 15 residues long. CDR3 loop: CATIPEGTGSYEQYF. The CDR3 bases are TGTGCCACAATCCCAGAGGGAACCGGCTCCTACGAGCAGTACTTC.